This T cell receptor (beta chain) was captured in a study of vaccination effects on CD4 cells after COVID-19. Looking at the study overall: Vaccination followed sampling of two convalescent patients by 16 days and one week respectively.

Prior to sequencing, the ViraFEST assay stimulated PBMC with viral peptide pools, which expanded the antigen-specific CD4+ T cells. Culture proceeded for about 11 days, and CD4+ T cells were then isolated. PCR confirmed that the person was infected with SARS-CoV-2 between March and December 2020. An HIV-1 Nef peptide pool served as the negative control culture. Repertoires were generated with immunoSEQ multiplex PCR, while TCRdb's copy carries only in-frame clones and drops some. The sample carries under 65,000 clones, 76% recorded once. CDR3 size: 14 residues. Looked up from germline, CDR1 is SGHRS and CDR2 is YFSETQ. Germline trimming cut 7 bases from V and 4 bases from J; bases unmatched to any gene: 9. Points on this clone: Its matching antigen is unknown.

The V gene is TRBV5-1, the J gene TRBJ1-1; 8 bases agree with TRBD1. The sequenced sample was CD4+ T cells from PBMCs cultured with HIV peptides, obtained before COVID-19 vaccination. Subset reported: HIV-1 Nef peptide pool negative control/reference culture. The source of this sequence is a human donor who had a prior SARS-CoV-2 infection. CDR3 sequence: CASGPRGRGTEAFF. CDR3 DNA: TGCGCCAGCGGACCCAGGGGGCGCGGCACTGAAGCTTTCTTT.